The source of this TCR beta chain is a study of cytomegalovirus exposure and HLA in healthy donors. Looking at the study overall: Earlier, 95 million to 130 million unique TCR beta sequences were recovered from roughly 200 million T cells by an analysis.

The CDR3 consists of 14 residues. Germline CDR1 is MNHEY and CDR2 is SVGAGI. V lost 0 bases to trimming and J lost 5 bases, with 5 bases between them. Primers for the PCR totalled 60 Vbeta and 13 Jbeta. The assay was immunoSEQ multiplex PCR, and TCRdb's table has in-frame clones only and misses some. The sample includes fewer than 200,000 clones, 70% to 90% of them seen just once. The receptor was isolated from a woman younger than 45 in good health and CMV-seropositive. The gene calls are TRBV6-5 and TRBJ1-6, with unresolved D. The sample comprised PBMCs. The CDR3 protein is CASSYSPDNSPLHF. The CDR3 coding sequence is TGTGCCAGCAGTTACTCACCGGATAATTCACCCCTCCACTTT.